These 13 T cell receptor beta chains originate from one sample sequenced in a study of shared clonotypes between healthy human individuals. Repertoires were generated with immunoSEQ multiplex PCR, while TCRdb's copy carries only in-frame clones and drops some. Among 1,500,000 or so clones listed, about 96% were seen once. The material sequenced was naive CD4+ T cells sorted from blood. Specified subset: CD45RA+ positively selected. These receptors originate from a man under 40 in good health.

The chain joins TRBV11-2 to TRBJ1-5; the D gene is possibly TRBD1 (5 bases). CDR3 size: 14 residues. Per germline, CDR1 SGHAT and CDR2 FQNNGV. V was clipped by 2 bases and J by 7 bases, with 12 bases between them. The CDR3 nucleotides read TGTGCCAGCAGCTTATTGGGGCCGATGCAGCCCCAGCATTTT. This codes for CASSLLGPMQPQHF. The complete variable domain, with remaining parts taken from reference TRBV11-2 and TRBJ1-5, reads EAGVAQSPRYKIIEKRQSVAFWCNPISGHATLYWYQQILGQGPKLLIQFQNNGVVDDSQLPKDRFSAERLKGVDSTLKIQPAKLEDSAVYLCASSLLGPMQPQHFGDGTRLSIL.

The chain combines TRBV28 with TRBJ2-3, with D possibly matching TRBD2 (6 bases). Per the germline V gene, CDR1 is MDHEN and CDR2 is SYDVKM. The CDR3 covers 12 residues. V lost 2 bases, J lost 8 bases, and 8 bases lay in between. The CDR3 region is CASSLGGSTQYF. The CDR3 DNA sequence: TGTGCCAGCAGTTTAGGGGGGAGTACGCAGTATTTT.

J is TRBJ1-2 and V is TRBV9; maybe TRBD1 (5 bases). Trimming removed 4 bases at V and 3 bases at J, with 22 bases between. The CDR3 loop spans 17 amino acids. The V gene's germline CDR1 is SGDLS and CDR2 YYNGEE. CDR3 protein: CASSPRQGVFEDYGYTF. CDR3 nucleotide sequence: TGTGCCAGCAGCCCTAGGCAGGGTGTTTTTGAGGACTATGGCTACACCTTC. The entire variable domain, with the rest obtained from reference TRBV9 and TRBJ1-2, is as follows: DSGVTQTPKHLITATGQRVTLRCSPRSGDLSVYWYQQSLDQGLQFLIQYYNGEERAKGNILERFSAQQFPDLHSELNLSSLELGDSALYFCASSPRQGVFEDYGYTFGSGTRLTVV.

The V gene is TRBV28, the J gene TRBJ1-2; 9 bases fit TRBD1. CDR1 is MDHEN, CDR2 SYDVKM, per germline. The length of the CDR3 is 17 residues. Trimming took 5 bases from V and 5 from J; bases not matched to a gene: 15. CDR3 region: CASSHMSRTGVRYGYTF. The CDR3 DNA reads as TGTGCCAGCAGTCATATGAGCAGGACAGGGGTTCGGTATGGCTACACCTTC.

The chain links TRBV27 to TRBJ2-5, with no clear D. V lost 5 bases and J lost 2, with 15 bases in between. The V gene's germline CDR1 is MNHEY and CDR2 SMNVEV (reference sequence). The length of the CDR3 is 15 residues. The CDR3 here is CASSPSRQPQETQYF. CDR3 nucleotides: TGTGCCAGCAGTCCCTCCCGGCAGCCACAAGAGACCCAGTACTTC.

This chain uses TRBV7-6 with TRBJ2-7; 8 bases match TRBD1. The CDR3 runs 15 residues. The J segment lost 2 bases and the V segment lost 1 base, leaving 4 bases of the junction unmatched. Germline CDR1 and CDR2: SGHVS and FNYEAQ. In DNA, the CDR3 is TGTGCCAGCAGCTTAGAACAGGGGGGACCCTACGAGCAGTACTTC. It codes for CASSLEQGGPYEQYF.

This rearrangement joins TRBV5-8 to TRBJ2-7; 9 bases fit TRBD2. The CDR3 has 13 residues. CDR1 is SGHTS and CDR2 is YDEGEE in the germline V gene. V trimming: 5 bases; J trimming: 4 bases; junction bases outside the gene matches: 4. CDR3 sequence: CASRRTSVYEQYF. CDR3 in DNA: TGTGCCAGCAGAAGGACTAGCGTTTACGAGCAGTACTTC.

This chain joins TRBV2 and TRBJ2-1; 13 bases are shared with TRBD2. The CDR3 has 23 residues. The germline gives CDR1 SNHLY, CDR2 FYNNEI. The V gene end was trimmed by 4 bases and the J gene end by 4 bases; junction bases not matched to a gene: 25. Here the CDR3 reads CASSGSLDRGSTSGRAFYNEQFF. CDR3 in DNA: TGTGCCAGCAGTGGGTCCCTGGACAGGGGCTCTACTAGCGGGAGGGCCTTTTACAATGAGCAGTTCTTC.

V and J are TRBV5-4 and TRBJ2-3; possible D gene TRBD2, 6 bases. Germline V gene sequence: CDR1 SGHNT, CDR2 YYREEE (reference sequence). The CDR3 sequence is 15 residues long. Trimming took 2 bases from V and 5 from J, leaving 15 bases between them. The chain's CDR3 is CASSFWTAGGDTQYF. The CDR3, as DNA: TGTGCCAGCAGCTTCTGGACTGCCGGGGGAGATACGCAGTATTTT.

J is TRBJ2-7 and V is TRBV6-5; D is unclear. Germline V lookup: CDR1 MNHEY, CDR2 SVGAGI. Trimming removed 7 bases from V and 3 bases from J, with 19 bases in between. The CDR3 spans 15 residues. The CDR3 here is CASTRTSGSRYEQYF. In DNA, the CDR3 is TGTGCCAGCACCCGAACGTCAGGCTCCCGCTACGAGCAGTACTTC.

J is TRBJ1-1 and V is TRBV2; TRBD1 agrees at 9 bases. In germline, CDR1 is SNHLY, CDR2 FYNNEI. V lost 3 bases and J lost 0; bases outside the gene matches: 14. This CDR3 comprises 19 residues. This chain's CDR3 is CASSERDRVSFRMNTEAFF. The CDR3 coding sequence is TGTGCCAGCAGTGAGAGGGACAGGGTCAGTTTTCGCATGAACACTGAAGCTTTCTTT. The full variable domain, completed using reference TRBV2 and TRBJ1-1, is EPEVTQTPSHQVTQMGQEVILRCVPISNHLYFYWYRQILGQKVEFLVSFYNNEISEKSEIFDDQFSVERPDGSNFTLKIRSTKLEDSAMYFCASSERDRVSFRMNTEAFFGQGTRLTVV.

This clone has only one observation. CDR3: CASSVVWSGGSGELFF. The CDR3 coding sequence is TGTGCCAGCAGCGTAGTCTGGTCAGGGGGCTCGGGGGAGCTGTTTTTT. The V gene is TRBV9, the J gene TRBJ2-2; 8 bases match TRBD1. The V gene end was trimmed by 0 bases and the J gene end by 8 bases; junction bases not matched to a gene: 9. The germline gives CDR1 SGDLS, CDR2 YYNGEE. The CDR3 runs to 16 residues.

This CDR3 is CASSSLAGVNTGELFF. CDR3 nucleotide sequence: TGTGCCAGCAGCTCTTTAGCGGGAGTGAACACCGGGGAGCTGTTTTTT. This chain joins TRBV7-7 and TRBJ2-2; TRBD2 matches at 9 bases. In germline, CDR1 is SSHAT, CDR2 FNYEAQ (reference sequence). This CDR3 is built from 16 residues. J was trimmed by 1 base and V by 4 bases; bases with no gene match: 4.